Listed below are T cell receptor beta chains from one sample, sequenced in a study of graft-versus-host responses after intestinal transplantation. Repertoires were generated with immunoSEQ multiplex PCR, while TCRdb's copy carries only in-frame clones and drops some. Altogether around 50,000 clones are present, roughly 90% being singletons, with the ten largest covering 1.5% to 2%. The sample here was PBMCs, taken 26 days after transplant. All receptors come from a human patient who received an intestinal transplant, so some T cells may come from the graft donor. CDR3s include the opening cysteine and the closing phenylalanine or tryptophan. The order of the fields is D gene, V gene, clone size, J gene, CDR3 protein, CDR3 DNA. A D gene is named only where the DNA matches it firmly. The size entry is marked missing in some rows and otherwise reads once, few, many or a size class.

d_call: TRBD1
v_call: TRBV7-9
clone_size: -
j_call: TRBJ2-1
cdr3_aa: CASSQLSLMGQRYNEQFF
cdr3_nt: TGTGCCAGCAGCCAACTATCTCTTATGGGACAGCGCTACAATGAGCAGTTCTTC

d_call: TRBD1
v_call: TRBV4-3
clone_size: -
j_call: TRBJ1-2
cdr3_aa: CASSSGQGDYGYTF
cdr3_nt: TGCGCCAGCAGTTCGGGACAGGGTGACTATGGCTACACCTTC

d_call: -
v_call: TRBV2
clone_size: -
j_call: TRBJ1-1
cdr3_aa: CASRDYPEAFF
cdr3_nt: TGTGCCAGCAGGGACTACCCTGAAGCTTTCTTT

d_call: TRBD2
v_call: TRBV2
clone_size: -
j_call: TRBJ2-2
cdr3_aa: CASTRRLAGGSNTGELFF
cdr3_nt: TGTGCCAGCACCCGGAGACTAGCGGGGGGCTCGAACACCGGGGAGCTGTTTTTT

d_call: -
v_call: TRBV27
clone_size: -
j_call: TRBJ2-7
cdr3_aa: CASSSNREVNYEQYF
cdr3_nt: TGTGCCAGCAGTTCAAACAGGGAAGTCAACTACGAGCAGTACTTC

d_call: -
v_call: TRBV5-1
clone_size: -
j_call: TRBJ1-6
cdr3_aa: CASCETDNSPLHF
cdr3_nt: TGCGCCAGCTGCGAGACAGATAATTCACCCCTCCACTTT

d_call: TRBD1
v_call: TRBV2
clone_size: -
j_call: TRBJ2-5
cdr3_aa: CASRETGVQETQYF
cdr3_nt: TGTGCCAGCAGGGAGACAGGGGTGCAAGAGACCCAGTACTTC

d_call: TRBD1
v_call: TRBV28
clone_size: few
j_call: TRBJ2-1
cdr3_aa: CASSFVDRDHNEQFF
cdr3_nt: TGTGCCAGCAGTTTTGTGGACAGGGACCACAATGAGCAGTTCTTC

d_call: TRBD1
v_call: TRBV6-1
clone_size: once
j_call: TRBJ1-4
cdr3_aa: CASSVGTGLANEKLFF
cdr3_nt: TGTGCCAGCAGTGTAGGGACAGGGCTGGCTAATGAAAAACTGTTTTTT

d_call: -
v_call: TRBV10-3
clone_size: -
j_call: TRBJ1-2
cdr3_aa: CAISPSQERDGYTF
cdr3_nt: TGTGCCATCAGCCCTTCACAGGAACGGGATGGCTACACCTTC

d_call: -
v_call: TRBV27
clone_size: -
j_call: TRBJ2-7
cdr3_aa: CASSLSATYEQYF
cdr3_nt: TGTGCCAGCAGTTTGAGTGCTACCTACGAGCAGTACTTC

d_call: -
v_call: TRBV10-1
clone_size: -
j_call: TRBJ2-5
cdr3_aa: CATPGGEETQYF
cdr3_nt: TGCGCCACCCCCGGCGGGGAGGAGACCCAGTACTTC

d_call: -
v_call: TRBV4-2
clone_size: -
j_call: TRBJ1-2
cdr3_aa: CASSQVPMGHSFYGYTF
cdr3_nt: TGTGCCAGCAGCCAGGTACCCATGGGACACTCCTTCTATGGCTACACCTTC

d_call: TRBD2
v_call: TRBV15
clone_size: -
j_call: TRBJ2-1
cdr3_aa: CATSSHRTSGAYNEQFF
cdr3_nt: TGTGCCACCAGCAGCCATCGGACTAGCGGGGCCTACAATGAGCAGTTCTTC

d_call: -
v_call: TRBV6-5
clone_size: -
j_call: TRBJ1-5
cdr3_aa: CASSLTGNYNQPQHF
cdr3_nt: TGTGCCAGCAGTTTAACAGGGAACTACAATCAGCCCCAGCATTTT

d_call: -
v_call: TRBV5-1
clone_size: -
j_call: TRBJ2-3
cdr3_aa: CASQMLASTDTQYF
cdr3_nt: TGCGCCAGCCAGATGTTAGCTAGCACAGATACGCAGTATTTT

d_call: -
v_call: TRBV27
clone_size: -
j_call: TRBJ2-1
cdr3_aa: CASTLWPGTDEQFF
cdr3_nt: TGTGCCAGCACTCTGTGGCCCGGGACTGATGAGCAGTTCTTC

d_call: TRBD1
v_call: TRBV6-6
clone_size: -
j_call: TRBJ1-5
cdr3_aa: CASHEQGTNQPQHF
cdr3_nt: TGTGCCAGCCACGAACAGGGGACGAATCAGCCCCAGCATTTT

d_call: TRBD1
v_call: TRBV28
clone_size: -
j_call: TRBJ2-2
cdr3_aa: CASSLLTGVTGELFF
cdr3_nt: TGTGCCAGCAGTTTATTGACAGGGGTCACCGGGGAGCTGTTTTTT

d_call: TRBD1
v_call: TRBV13
clone_size: -
j_call: TRBJ1-3
cdr3_aa: CASSPETGTTNTIYF
cdr3_nt: TGTGCCAGCAGCCCAGAGACAGGGACGACAAACACCATATATTTT

d_call: -
v_call: TRBV4-1
clone_size: -
j_call: TRBJ2-1
cdr3_aa: CASSQKSLGGTPEQFF
cdr3_nt: TGCGCCAGCAGCCAGAAATCTCTTGGGGGCACCCCAGAGCAGTTCTTC

d_call: TRBD1
v_call: TRBV4-1
clone_size: -
j_call: TRBJ1-4
cdr3_aa: CASSQQHLTGGGEKLFF
cdr3_nt: TGCGCCAGCAGCCAGCAGCACCTGACAGGGGGAGGAGAAAAACTGTTTTTT

d_call: TRBD2
v_call: TRBV2
clone_size: -
j_call: TRBJ2-5
cdr3_aa: CASRGGGETQYF
cdr3_nt: TGTGCCAGCCGGGGGGGAGGGGAGACCCAGTACTTC

d_call: TRBD1
v_call: TRBV7-3
clone_size: -
j_call: TRBJ2-5
cdr3_aa: CASSEDREETQYF
cdr3_nt: TGTGCCAGCAGCGAGGACAGGGAAGAGACCCAGTACTTC

d_call: -
v_call: TRBV7-9
clone_size: few
j_call: TRBJ2-1
cdr3_aa: CASSPTISYNEQFF
cdr3_nt: TGTGCCAGCAGCCCGACTATATCCTACAATGAGCAGTTCTTC

d_call: TRBD2
v_call: TRBV30
clone_size: once
j_call: TRBJ2-1
cdr3_aa: CAWSVGRGVVGGQFF
cdr3_nt: TGTGCCTGGAGTGTAGGTCGGGGGGTCGTTGGTGGGCAGTTCTTC

d_call: -
v_call: TRBV27
clone_size: -
j_call: TRBJ2-1
cdr3_aa: CASSLGTGAIGYNEQFF
cdr3_nt: TGTGCCAGCAGTTTAGGAACGGGAGCTATTGGCTACAATGAGCAGTTCTTC

d_call: -
v_call: TRBV27
clone_size: once
j_call: TRBJ2-2
cdr3_aa: CASSVRGGELFF
cdr3_nt: TGTGCCAGCAGTGTAAGGGGAGGGGAGCTGTTTTTT

d_call: TRBD1
v_call: TRBV2
clone_size: -
j_call: TRBJ1-3
cdr3_aa: CAVHPGTAKSSGNTIYF
cdr3_nt: TGTGCCGTACACCCCGGGACAGCGAAAAGCTCTGGAAACACCATATATTTT

d_call: TRBD1
v_call: TRBV28
clone_size: -
j_call: TRBJ2-5
cdr3_aa: CASSSPTGDEETQYF
cdr3_nt: TGTGCCAGCAGTTCTCCGACAGGGGATGAAGAGACCCAGTACTTC

d_call: TRBD2
v_call: TRBV13
clone_size: -
j_call: TRBJ2-7
cdr3_aa: CASSTSAGGPTYEQYF
cdr3_nt: TGTGCCAGCAGCACATCAGCGGGGGGTCCGACCTACGAGCAGTACTTC

d_call: TRBD1
v_call: TRBV6-5
clone_size: once
j_call: TRBJ1-2
cdr3_aa: CASSHLGTGRWHGYTF
cdr3_nt: TGTGCCAGCAGTCACTTGGGGACAGGGAGGTGGCATGGCTACACCTTC

d_call: TRBD1
v_call: TRBV10-3
clone_size: -
j_call: TRBJ1-1
cdr3_aa: CAISVDRGDTEAFF
cdr3_nt: TGTGCCATCAGTGTAGACAGGGGCGACACTGAAGCTTTCTTT

d_call: TRBD2
v_call: TRBV4-2
clone_size: -
j_call: TRBJ2-1
cdr3_aa: CASSPSLAGSYNEQFF
cdr3_nt: TGTGCCAGCAGTCCTTCCCTAGCGGGGTCCTACAATGAGCAGTTCTTC

d_call: -
v_call: TRBV5-1
clone_size: -
j_call: TRBJ2-3
cdr3_aa: CASSLGAHTDTQYF
cdr3_nt: TGCGCCAGCAGCTTGGGGGCGCACACAGATACGCAGTATTTT

d_call: -
v_call: TRBV7-6
clone_size: -
j_call: TRBJ1-5
cdr3_aa: CASSLRELGQPQHF
cdr3_nt: TGTGCCAGCAGCTTACGGGAATTGGGTCAGCCCCAGCATTTT

d_call: TRBD1
v_call: TRBV10-3
clone_size: -
j_call: TRBJ2-7
cdr3_aa: CAISRDRGLDEQYF
cdr3_nt: TGTGCCATCAGCCGGGACAGGGGGCTGGACGAGCAGTACTTC

d_call: TRBD2
v_call: TRBV9
clone_size: -
j_call: TRBJ2-3
cdr3_aa: CASSRSGSSDTQYF
cdr3_nt: TGTGCCAGCAGCCGCAGCGGGAGTTCAGATACGCAGTATTTT

d_call: TRBD2
v_call: TRBV27
clone_size: -
j_call: TRBJ2-1
cdr3_aa: CASSLRTSGSIEQFF
cdr3_nt: TGTGCCAGCAGTTTAAGGACTAGCGGGAGTATTGAGCAGTTCTTC

d_call: TRBD1
v_call: TRBV19
clone_size: -
j_call: TRBJ2-1
cdr3_aa: CASSQTGSSSYNEQFF
cdr3_nt: TGTGCCAGTAGTCAGACAGGGAGTAGCTCCTACAATGAGCAGTTCTTC

d_call: TRBD2
v_call: TRBV27
clone_size: -
j_call: TRBJ2-1
cdr3_aa: CASTTSGGTYNEQFF
cdr3_nt: TGTGCCAGCACAACTAGCGGGGGGACCTACAATGAGCAGTTCTTC

d_call: -
v_call: TRBV4-1
clone_size: -
j_call: TRBJ1-2
cdr3_aa: CASSPGRGNNYGYTF
cdr3_nt: TGCGCCAGCAGCCCCGGTCGGGGTAATAACTATGGCTACACCTTC

d_call: -
v_call: TRBV10-2
clone_size: -
j_call: TRBJ1-1
cdr3_aa: CASPMEAFF
cdr3_nt: TGCGCCAGCCCTATGGAAGCTTTCTTT

d_call: -
v_call: TRBV6-5
clone_size: -
j_call: TRBJ2-2
cdr3_aa: CASSYAIVSGELFF
cdr3_nt: TGTGCCAGCAGTTACGCTATAGTTTCCGGGGAGCTGTTTTTT

d_call: -
v_call: TRBV4-3
clone_size: -
j_call: TRBJ2-3
cdr3_aa: CASSQDPPPGTDTQYF
cdr3_nt: TGCGCCAGCAGCCAAGATCCCCCCCCAGGCACAGATACGCAGTATTTT